This T cell receptor (beta chain) was captured by sequencing in a study of vaccination effects on CD4 cells after COVID-19. Overall study findings and caveats: Late post-vaccination, clones induced by infection and those induced by vaccine underwent marked clonal contraction. Healthy vaccinees had only 1 of 255 vaccine-induced clones cross-react with common cold coronaviruses.

This clone was counted only a few times. Its antigen remains unidentified. The assay was immunoSEQ multiplex PCR, and TCRdb's table has in-frame clones only and misses some. In the table there are 55,000 to 75,000 clones, roughly 78% of which are singletons. Viral peptide pool expansion of antigen-specific CD4+ T cells preceded sequencing in the ViraFEST assay. Following culture for about 11 days, CD4+ T cells were isolated. People in the vaccine group had not been infected with SARS-CoV-2 before, and their nucleocapsid antibodies were negative. Researchers reported culturing 1.5 million to 2 million PBMC in each well, adding about 11 IU/ml IL-2 and approximately 10 ug/ml peptides. CDR1 is SGHRS and CDR2 is YFSETQ in the germline V gene. The length of the CDR3 is 17 residues. The ends were cut back, 0 bases at V and 4 bases at J, with 19 bases in the middle.

This sample comprised CD4+ T cells from PBMCs cultured with HCoV-OC43 spike peptides, obtained before COVID-19 vaccination. Subset of the sample: HCoV-OC43 spike overlapping peptide pool stimulation. The rearrangement joins TRBV5-1 to TRBJ1-1; a possible D gene is TRBD1 (6 bases). The TCR originated in a human donor who received a COVID-19 vaccine. The CDR3 bases are TGCGCCAGCAGCTTGGGGGGGCGGGAAGGCTACGGCACTGAAGCTTTCTTT. This encodes CASSLGGREGYGTEAFF.